A selection of T cell receptor beta chains follows, all from one sample in a study of shared clonotypes between healthy human individuals. Assay used: immunoSEQ multiplex PCR; TCRdb lists only in-frame clones, some missing. The sample holds over a million clones, nearly 99% seen once. The specimen was naive CD4+ T cells sorted from blood. These receptor sequences come from a man between 25 and 39 years old in good health. Each CDR3 is given with its conserved first and last residue. A D gene is named only where the DNA matches it firmly. Only part of the rows carry a size: once, few, many, or a class if the clone is expanded.

TRBD1 TRBJ2-7 . TRBV19 14 CASSSPGQTYEQYF TGTGCCAGTAGCTCGCCGGGACAGACCTACGAGCAGTACTTC
. TRBJ1-3 once TRBV5-4 16 CASSLIGIDSGNTIYF TGTGCCAGCAGCTTGATCGGAATCGACTCTGGAAACACCATATATTTT
. TRBJ2-7 once TRBV7-2 15 CASSLRSGAPYEQYF TGTGCCAGCAGCTTACGGTCAGGAGCCCCCTACGAGCAGTACTTC
. TRBJ1-1 . TRBV2 13 CASSGQGNTEAFF TGTGCCAGCAGCGGACAAGGGAACACTGAAGCTTTCTTT
. TRBJ1-4 . TRBV5-1 14 CASSLAMGAAELFF TGCGCCAGCAGCTTGGCAATGGGGGCGGCGGAACTGTTTTTT
. TRBJ1-5 . TRBV2 16 CASSVGGWYSNQPQHF TGTGCCAGCAGTGTTGGAGGATGGTATAGCAATCAGCCCCAGCATTTT
TRBD1 TRBJ1-1 . TRBV28 15 CASSPSRQGNTEAFF TGTGCCAGCAGCCCGTCGCGACAGGGGAACACTGAAGCTTTCTTT
. TRBJ2-7 . TRBV9 16 CASSVEQGGSSYEQYF TGTGCCAGCAGCGTAGAGCAGGGGGGCTCCTCCTACGAGCAGTACTTC
TRBD2 TRBJ2-7 . TRBV2 12 CASTGTSYEQYF TGTGCCAGCACCGGGACTAGCTACGAGCAGTACTTC
. TRBJ2-5 . TRBV7-2 8 CASPVGDF TGTGCCAGCCCAGTGGGAGACTTC
. TRBJ2-1 . TRBV6-5 15 CASSYSGGGYNEQFF TGTGCCAGCAGTTACTCGGGGGGTGGGTACAATGAGCAGTTCTTC
. TRBJ2-3 . TRBV7-2 13 CASSLGGTDTQYF TGTGCCAGCAGCCTAGGCGGCACAGATACGCAGTATTTT
TRBD1 TRBJ1-1 . TRBV5-6 14 CASRRTGMNTEAFF TGTGCCAGCAGAAGGACAGGGATGAACACTGAAGCTTTCTTT
. TRBJ2-5 . TRBV15 14 CATSRVVGIETQYF TGTGCCACCAGCAGAGTCGTGGGGATTGAGACCCAGTACTTC
. TRBJ1-3 . TRBV18 13 CASSQEGGPTIYF TGTGCCAGCTCACAGGAAGGAGGGCCCACCATATATTTT
. TRBJ2-7 once TRBV25-1 11 CASSESAEQYF TGTGCCAGCAGTGAATCTGCCGAGCAGTACTTC
TRBD2 TRBJ2-7 . TRBV10-2 13 CASSGTRRYEQYF TGCGCCAGCAGCGGGACTAGGCGGTACGAGCAGTACTTC
. TRBJ1-1 . TRBV9 14 CASSVVDTNTEAFF TGTGCCAGCAGCGTAGTGGACACGAACACTGAAGCTTTCTTT
TRBD1 TRBJ1-1 . TRBV10-3 15 CAINTGTGVFGEAFF TGTGCCATCAATACCGGGACAGGGGTCTTTGGTGAAGCTTTCTTT
. TRBJ2-3 . TRBV10-3 13 CAISEKGTDTQYF TGTGCCATCAGTGAAAAGGGCACAGATACGCAGTATTTT
TRBD2 TRBJ2-7 . TRBV2 15 CASSAPSGRGYEQYF TGTGCCAGCAGCGCGCCGAGCGGGAGAGGCTACGAGCAGTACTTC
. TRBJ1-1 . TRBV7-9 14 CASSSRGVNTEAFF TGTGCCAGCAGCAGCAGGGGCGTGAACACTGAAGCTTTCTTT
TRBD2 TRBJ2-1 once TRBV14 15 CASSQRSGRADEQFF TGTGCCAGCAGCCAACGAAGCGGGAGGGCCGATGAGCAGTTCTTC
. TRBJ2-3 . TRBV5-8 13 CASSLRGAGTQYF TGTGCCAGCAGCTTACGGGGCGCAGGTACGCAGTATTTT
TRBD2 TRBJ2-1 . TRBV6-6 16 CASSLLEAGGPDEQFF TGTGCCAGCAGCCTTCTGGAAGCGGGAGGGCCTGATGAGCAGTTCTTC